A single sample gave rise to the 15 T cell receptor beta chains below, sequenced in a study of control samples from healthy donors and cancer patients (dated by TCRdb to 2018 to 2021). Library creation used the immunoSEQ multiplex PCR assay. Not all clones reach the TCRdb copy of this immuneACCESS table, which keeps in-frame sequences only. Checked studies attribute under half of the gap to unresolved V genes and leave the rest unexplained. Counted in this sample were some 160,000 clones; 92% of them appeared once. 0.65% to 0.85% of the sample lies in the top ten. Specimen: blood. The receptors come from a woman aged 25-40 years in good health.

The chain uses TRBV13 and TRBJ2-7; TRBD2 might be the D (5 bases). V was clipped by 3 bases and J by 4 bases, with 7 bases between them. The germline gives CDR1 PRHDT, CDR2 FYEKMQ (reference sequence). There are 12 residues in the CDR3. Written as DNA, the CDR3 is TGTGCCAGCAGCTTTCGGGGATACGAGCAGTACTTC. The encoded protein is CASSFRGYEQYF.

This chain links TRBV7-2 with TRBJ1-5; D is possibly TRBD1 (5 bases). Germline assignment: CDR1 SGHTA and CDR2 FQGNSA. The V and J ends lost 5 bases and 1 base respectively, with 12 bases between them. This CDR3 comprises 15 residues. This CDR3 is CASSKDRDSNQPQHF. The CDR3, as DNA: TGTGCCAGCAGCAAGGACCGGGACAGCAATCAGCCCCAGCATTTT.

This clone was detected only once. The chain is built from TRBV7-9 and TRBJ2-1, with D perhaps matching TRBD2 (6 bases). This CDR3 spans 14 amino acids. The germline gives CDR1 SEHNR, CDR2 FQNEAQ (reference sequence). With 4 bases removed from V and 3 bases from J, the gap between germline ends came to 10 bases. In nucleotides, the CDR3 is TGTGCCAGCAGCTGGGGACTTCTCTACAATGAGCAGTTCTTC. It translates to CASSWGLLYNEQFF.

The J gene is TRBJ2-2, the V gene TRBV6-2 or TRBV6-3; D may correspond to TRBD1 or TRBD2 (5 bases each). V dropped 4 bases and J dropped 5 bases, with 14 bases sitting between them. The CDR3 extends over 15 amino acids. Germline V lookup: CDR1 MNHEY, CDR2 SVGEGT. The CDR3 DNA reads as TGTGCCAGCAGTTTTAGGCTAGAGGGGACCGGGGAGCTGTTTTTT. Protein sequence: CASSFRLEGTGELFF.

The chain couples TRBV4-3 to TRBJ2-2; the D call may be TRBD1 or TRBD2 (5 bases each). The CDR3 totals 17 residues. V lost 0 bases and J lost 4, with 15 bases in between. CDR1 is LGHNA and CDR2 is YSLEER in the germline V gene. CDR3 in amino acids: CASSQEILGVATGELFF. The DNA for the CDR3 is TGCGCCAGCAGCCAAGAGATACTAGGGGTAGCCACCGGGGAGCTGTTTTTT.

This chain connects TRBV10-2 to TRBJ1-3; unclear D gene. This CDR3 contains 15 residues. Germline V CDR1 and CDR2: WSHSY, SAAADI. V was clipped by 0 bases and J by 6 bases, with 12 bases between them. The CDR3: CASSESRLPLNTIYF. CDR3 nucleotides: TGCGCCAGCAGTGAGTCGAGGCTCCCCCTAAACACCATATATTTT.

This chain uses TRBV18 with TRBJ2-3, with TRBD2 as a possible D gene (6 bases). The V end was cut by 0 bases, the J end by 3 bases, with 16 bases between. The length of the CDR3 is 17 residues. Per the germline V gene, CDR1 is KGHSH and CDR2 is LQKENI. The DNA for the CDR3 is TGTGCCAGCTCACCACCGGAAAGATTAGCGGAAACAGATACGCAGTATTTT. This codes for CASSPPERLAETDTQYF.

The genes are TRBV29-1 and TRBJ2-3; 13 bases map to TRBD2. The CDR3 is 15 residues long. J gave up 2 bases and V 5 bases, and 4 bases lay outside the gene matches. Germline CDR1 and CDR2: SQVTM and ANQGSEA. The CDR3 nucleotides read TGCAGCGTTAAGGGACTAGCGGGGACCACAGATACGCAGTATTTT. The encoded protein is CSVKGLAGTTDTQYF.

This chain connects TRBV12-2 to TRBJ2-1; the table gives TRBD1 as D, unverified against the DNA. TRBV12-2 represents a pseudogene. The CDR3 runs 15 residues. The CDR3 nucleotides are TGTGCAAGTCGCTTTAGACAGGGCTCCTACAATGAGCAGTTCTTC. It encodes CASRFRQGSYNEQFF.

The gene calls are TRBV9 and TRBJ2-3; 7 positions agree with TRBD2. The CDR3 length is 17 residues. Trimming at V came to 0 bases and at J to 4 bases, leaving 11 bases not matched to a gene. CDR1 is SGDLS and CDR2 is YYNGEE in the germline V gene. The CDR3 DNA reads as TGTGCCAGCAGCGTAGGGGTGGGAGGGCCGTCTTCAGATACGCAGTATTTT. Translation: CASSVGVGGPSSDTQYF.

The rearrangement joins TRBV12-5 to TRBJ2-1; no definite D call. V lost 6 bases, J lost 0 bases, and 18 bases lay in between. The CDR3 has 17 amino acids. The V gene's germline CDR1 is LGHNT and CDR2 FRNRAP. CDR3 protein: CASGIMNARSSYNEQFF. The CDR3 nucleotides read TGTGCTAGTGGGATCATGAATGCGCGTAGCTCCTACAATGAGCAGTTCTTC. Full variable domain (remainder filled in from reference TRBV12-5 and TRBJ2-1): DARVTQTPRHKVTEMGQEVTMRCQPILGHNTVFWYRQTMMQGLELLAYFRNRAPLDDSGMPKDRFSAEMPDATLATLKIQPSEPRDSAVYFCASGIMNARSSYNEQFFGPGTRLTVL.

The V and J genes are TRBV4-3 and TRBJ2-1; D might be TRBD2 (6 bases). This CDR3 is 17 amino acids long. Trimming removed 0 bases from V and 0 bases from J, with 12 bases in between. Germline lookup yields CDR1 LGHNA and CDR2 YSLEER. CDR3: CASSQEPGLLSYNEQFF. The CDR3, as DNA: TGCGCCAGCAGCCAAGAACCGGGACTCCTCTCCTACAATGAGCAGTTCTTC.

The rearrangement uses TRBV27 and TRBJ1-4, with TRBD1 as a possible D gene (6 bases). The CDR3 is 15 residues long. CDR1 and CDR2 (germline): MNHEY, SMNVEV (reference sequence). V lost 5 bases, J lost 0 bases, and 10 bases lay in between. This CDR3 is CASSPYRATNEKLFF. CDR3 DNA sequence: TGTGCCAGCAGTCCCTACAGGGCAACTAATGAAAAACTGTTTTTT.

The rearrangement joins TRBV9 to TRBJ2-1; TRBD1 matches 8 bases. The CDR3 is 13 amino acids. The germline V gene has CDR1 SGDLS and CDR2 YYNGEE. V was pared by 4 bases and J by 8 bases, with 5 bases of the junction left unmatched. CDR3 sequence reads: CASSTNRGDEQFF. The CDR3 nucleotides read TGTGCCAGCAGCACCAACAGGGGGGATGAGCAGTTCTTC. Filled out from reference TRBV9 and TRBJ2-1, the complete variable domain reads DSGVTQTPKHLITATGQRVTLRCSPRSGDLSVYWYQQSLDQGLQFLIQYYNGEERAKGNILERFSAQQFPDLHSELNLSSLELGDSALYFCASSTNRGDEQFFGPGTRLTVL.

The V call is TRBV11-1, the J call TRBJ2-1; D call uncertain. This CDR3 spans 13 amino acids. Germline V gene lookup returns CDR1 SGHAT and CDR2 FQDESV (reference sequence). V dropped 0 bases and J dropped 7 bases, with 7 bases sitting between them. DNA for the CDR3: TGTGCCAGCAGCTTAGCGAAGACGAATGAGCAGTTCTTC. Translation: CASSLAKTNEQFF.